The present T cell receptor beta chain was sequenced within a study of cytomegalovirus exposure and HLA in healthy donors. PCR used 60 Vbeta primers and 13 Jbeta primers. The protocol was immunoSEQ multiplex PCR, while the TCRdb copy is restricted to in-frame clones and leaves out a portion. The sample shows around 70,000 clones, approximately 75% of them seen only once. Losses at the gene ends were 7 bases for V and 2 bases for J; bases not matched to a gene: 9. Germline assignment: CDR1 SNHLY and CDR2 FYNNEI. CDR3 length: 15 amino acids. Study outcomes and limitations: The study listed about 150 cytomegalovirus-associated TCR beta chains.

About this clone itself: Its antigen is unknown.

The receptor's source is a woman between 40 and 55 years old in good health and CMV-seropositive. The material sequenced was PBMCs. This sequence joins TRBV2 and TRBJ2-7; 9 bases are shared with TRBD1. CDR3 DNA sequence: TGTGCCAGCAAGGGACAGGGTCAGGAACCCTACGAGCAGTACTTC. Its translation: CASKGQGQEPYEQYF.